The text below deals with one TCR beta chain. The antigen is undetermined. Here the CDR3 omits its conserved ending phenylalanine or tryptophan, so a read error is the likely source. The sample comes from a study of tumor-infiltrating lymphocytes in glioblastoma multiforme. Findings of the study overall: The T cells in this sample were not sorted into functional subsets.

TCRB libraries came from RNA via three nested multiplex PCR rounds. TCRdb re-analysed the multiplex PCR reads in MiXCR, keeping a single row per CDR3 protein. The table includes about 15,000 distinct CDR3 sequences, 65% to 80% detected once. The germline V gene has CDR1 SGHAT and CDR2 FQNNGV. The CDR3 is 20 amino acids. The TCR originated in a male donor with glioblastoma. Sequencing was performed on brain tumor tissue. The rearrangement links TRBV11-2 to TRBJ2-2; TRBD2 matches at 7 bases. CDR3 amino acids: CASTPSFGQGLAVNTRELFC. CDR3 nucleotide sequence: TGTGCCAGCACCCCCTCATTCGGCCAAGGGCTAGCGGTGAACACCAGGGAGCTGTTTTGT.